The rows below give T cell receptor beta chains drawn from one sample of a study of cytomegalovirus exposure and HLA in healthy donors. Using immunoSEQ multiplex PCR, the repertoire was profiled, and TCRdb retains in-frame clones only, with some absent. The sample consists of 150,000 to 250,000 clones, roughly 81% of them appearing once. The material sequenced was PBMCs. The receptors were gathered from a woman aged 30 to 39 in good health and CMV-seronegative. Both conserved end residues are part of each CDR3. A D gene is named only where the DNA matches it firmly. Size tells how often a clone was seen (once, few, many) or the class of an expanded clone, and some rows leave it out.

TGTGCCAGCAGCTTAGAGCTCGGGGGTAGCTCCTACAATGAGCAGTTCTTC	CASSLELGGSSYNEQFF	NA	NA	TRBJ2-1	TRBV11-3
TGTGCCAGTAGTCCGACAGGGAACACTGAAGCTTTCTTT	CASSPTGNTEAFF	NA	NA	TRBJ1-1	TRBV19
TGCGCCAGCAGCGATGCGGGGGGGAGCTCCTACGAGCAGTACTTC	CASSDAGGSSYEQYF	NA	TRBD2	TRBJ2-7	TRBV5-1
TGTGCCAGTAGTATCCAAAGGGGAAGGGTATACGCCGGGGAGCTGTTTTTT	CASSIQRGRVYAGELFF	NA	NA	TRBJ2-2	TRBV19
TGCAGCCTTAGCGGACTAGAAGAGACCCAGTACTTC	CSLSGLEETQYF	NA	TRBD2	TRBJ2-5	TRBV29-1
TGCGCCAGCAGCTCGGGACTAGCGGGGGGCCAAGATACGCAGTATTTT	CASSSGLAGGQDTQYF	NA	TRBD2	TRBJ2-3	TRBV5-1
TGTGCCAGCAGTGAAGGGCAGGGTAATTCACCCCTCCACTTT	CASSEGQGNSPLHF	NA	NA	TRBJ1-6	TRBV2
TGTGCCAGCAGTCCCCCCCGCGAATCTCCTCCTCAGTATTTT	CASSPPRESPPQYF	few	NA	TRBJ2-3	TRBV28
TGTGCCAGCTCGAAGGGGGCTAGCACAGATACGCAGTATTTT	CASSKGASTDTQYF	NA	TRBD1	TRBJ2-3	TRBV18
TGTGCCAGCAGTGAGGACAGGGGGGCCCTCTCCCAGCATTTT	CASSEDRGALSQHF	NA	TRBD1	TRBJ1-5	TRBV6-1
TGTGCCAGCAGCTTACTTAACCGGGACAGGGATGGCTACACCTTC	CASSLLNRDRDGYTF	NA	TRBD1	TRBJ1-2	TRBV9
TGCGCCAGCAGCTTGGAACAGGGTGCGGATGGCTATGGCTACACCTTC	CASSLEQGADGYGYTF	NA	NA	TRBJ1-2	TRBV5-1
TGTGCCAGTAGACCCGCATTTGACAAACCTGGTCGCTATCAGCCCCAGCATTTT	CASRPAFDKPGRYQPQHF	NA	NA	TRBJ1-5	TRBV19
TGTGCCAGCAGCTCACCGGGACAGGGCGGTTCGACTGAAGCTTTCTTT	CASSSPGQGGSTEAFF	NA	TRBD1	TRBJ1-1	TRBV7-8
TGTGCCAGCAGTTCCTCCGGGACTAGTGAAGAGACCCAGTACTTC	CASSSSGTSEETQYF	once	TRBD2	TRBJ2-5	TRBV7-6
TGTGCCAGCAGCGCCCTTAATGAAAAACTGTTTTTT	CASSALNEKLFF	NA	NA	TRBJ1-4	TRBV9
TGTGCCTGGAGTGGACAGGGTCGTGGGCCCCAGCATTTT	CAWSGQGRGPQHF	few	TRBD1	TRBJ1-5	TRBV30
TGCGCCAGCTCCACCGGGATGAACACTGAAGCTTTCTTT	CASSTGMNTEAFF	NA	NA	TRBJ1-1	TRBV5-1
TGTGCCAGCAGTTTATCCACAGGGGTCAGAACTGAAGCTTTCTTT	CASSLSTGVRTEAFF	NA	TRBD1	TRBJ1-1	TRBV28
TGTGCCAGCAGCCCGGAGGGTTATTCCTATAATTCACCCCTCCACTTT	CASSPEGYSYNSPLHF	NA	NA	TRBJ1-6	TRBV9
TGCAGCGTATGGCGTGGGGCCCACGAGCAGTACTTC	CSVWRGAHEQYF	few	NA	TRBJ2-7	TRBV29-1
TGTGCCTGCGGGGAAGTCGGTGACGAGCAGTACTTC	CACGEVGDEQYF	NA	NA	TRBJ2-7	TRBV6-5
TGTGCCAGCAATAGAGGATCGAACACTGAAGCTTTCTTT	CASNRGSNTEAFF	NA	NA	TRBJ1-1	TRBV6-5
TGTGCCAGCAGCTTAGGGCCCCCTCCTAGCGATGAGCAGTTCTTC	CASSLGPPPSDEQFF	once	NA	TRBJ2-1	TRBV7-2
TGTGCCAGCAGCTTGGGTACAGATTCACCCCTCCACTTT	CASSLGTDSPLHF	NA	NA	TRBJ1-6	TRBV5-4
TGTGCCAGCAGCCAAGATTTTTCGGGGGGGTTGACCAAAAACATTCAGTACTTC	CASSQDFSGGLTKNIQYF	NA	TRBD2	TRBJ2-4	TRBV4-2
TGCGCCAGCAGCCAAGATCCGACTTCCTCCTACAATGAGCAGTTCTTC	CASSQDPTSSYNEQFF	NA	NA	TRBJ2-1	TRBV4-1
TGTGCCAGCAGTAAAGACAGTGAGAACTATGGCTACACCTTC	CASSKDSENYGYTF	NA	NA	TRBJ1-2	TRBV6-1
TGCGCCAGCAGCCCCCCCGTGGGTAGCGGTCGAGAGACCCAGTACTTC	CASSPPVGSGRETQYF	once	NA	TRBJ2-5	TRBV4-1
TGTGCCAGCAGTGAATTGGACAGGGATAGGTACAATGAGCAGTTCTTC	CASSELDRDRYNEQFF	NA	TRBD1	TRBJ2-1	TRBV6-1
TGTGCCAGTAGTATAGCCGGACAGGTGGGCTACGAGCAGTACTTC	CASSIAGQVGYEQYF	many	TRBD1	TRBJ2-7	TRBV19
TGCGCCAGCAGCAGACAGGGGCCCTCCTACAATGAGCAGTTCTTC	CASSRQGPSYNEQFF	once	TRBD1	TRBJ2-1	TRBV5-1
TGTGCCAGCCCGAATTTAGGGGGGGGGCCGAGCGAGCAGTACTTC	CASPNLGGGPSEQYF	NA	NA	TRBJ2-7	TRBV2
TGCGCCAGCAGTTCTATCGGACAGGGTACCGACGAGCAGTACTTC	CASSSIGQGTDEQYF	NA	TRBD1	TRBJ2-7	TRBV5-1
TGTGCCAGCAGCTATGATCTGGCAGTCCCCTACAATGAGCAGTTCTTC	CASSYDLAVPYNEQFF	once	NA	TRBJ2-1	TRBV7-7
TGCAGCGGTATACTAGCGGGAGGGCCAGCCGGGGAGCTGTTTTTT	CSGILAGGPAGELFF	NA	TRBD2	TRBJ2-2	TRBV29-1
TGCGCCAGCAGCTTTGTGGTAGGGAGGGGAACTGAAGCTTTCTTT	CASSFVVGRGTEAFF	many	NA	TRBJ1-1	TRBV5-1
TGTGCCAGCCGTATCGACAGGGGTCAGCCCCAGCATTTT	CASRIDRGQPQHF	NA	TRBD1	TRBJ1-5	TRBV27
TGTGCCAGCAGTTCCCGGGACAGGGGGTCCGCTTTCTTT	CASSSRDRGSAFF	NA	TRBD1	TRBJ1-1	TRBV6-5
TGTGCCATGGGGCGGGGGGGCAATCAGCCCCAGCATTTT	CAMGRGGNQPQHF	once	NA	TRBJ1-5	TRBV30
TGTGCCAGCAGCCCGGGGCAGGGGAGCAATCAGCCCCAGCATTTT	CASSPGQGSNQPQHF	NA	NA	TRBJ1-5	TRBV9
TGTGCCAGTAGTGGTCAGGGGCGCTACGAGCAGTACTTC	CASSGQGRYEQYF	NA	NA	TRBJ2-7	TRBV19
TGTGCCAGCAGCTTAGATCGGTGGAGTCCTGAAGACGAAAAACTGTTTTTT	CASSLDRWSPEDEKLFF	NA	NA	TRBJ1-4	TRBV11-2
TGTGCCAGCAGCCAATGGGGCCGAAGTCAGCCCCAGCATTTT	CASSQWGRSQPQHF	NA	NA	TRBJ1-5	TRBV16
TGCGCCAGCAGCCAAGCCCGGACAGGGGGTTTCTTGGAGGAGACCCAGTACTTC	CASSQARTGGFLEETQYF	NA	TRBD1	TRBJ2-5	TRBV5-1
TGTGCCAGCAGCTCGTCGGGGGGGAGAAGCAATCAGCCCCAGCATTTT	CASSSSGGRSNQPQHF	NA	NA	TRBJ1-5	TRBV5-6
TGTGCCAGTAGTACGGCTAGCGGGTACACCGGGGAGCTGTTTTTT	CASSTASGYTGELFF	NA	TRBD2	TRBJ2-2	TRBV19
TGTGCCAGCTCACCAGGGACAGGGGGTTCCTACGAGCAGTACTTC	CASSPGTGGSYEQYF	few	TRBD1	TRBJ2-7	TRBV18
TGCGCCAGCAGCTTGGCCGGGACAGGGACCTATGGCTACACCTTC	CASSLAGTGTYGYTF	once	TRBD1	TRBJ1-2	TRBV5-1
TGTGCCAGCAGCTTAGACGGACAGGGTTACAATGAGCAGTTCTTC	CASSLDGQGYNEQFF	NA	TRBD1	TRBJ2-1	TRBV7-8